This T cell receptor beta chain was observed in a study of cytomegalovirus exposure and HLA in healthy donors. This clone was observed a single time. Antigen: not known. V gave up 3 bases and J gave up 5 bases, with 18 bases separating them. The CDR3 is 16 amino acids. Germline V CDR1 and CDR2: SGHDT, YYEEEE. Findings and caveats of the study: Earlier findings revealed that most TCR beta V segments proved productive either about 90% or about 30% of the time. A link between a missense DCLRE1C variant and TCR beta V- and J-gene trimming emerged from a later analysis. Rarity characterized most TCR sequences, yet some public TCRs appeared in many donors. What TCR beta sequences reportedly achieved was accurate prediction of HLA-A and HLA-B alleles in most subjects.

PCR primers comprised 60 Vbeta and 13 Jbeta primers. Clones were read by immunoSEQ multiplex PCR, and TCRdb kept only the in-frame ones, dropping some. Among about 200,000 clones listed, approximately 83% were seen once. The sequence came from a boy between 2 and 10 years old in good health and CMV-seronegative. The chain employs TRBV5-6 and TRBJ2-1, with D perhaps matching TRBD2 (6 bases). Input material: PBMCs. CDR3 in amino acids: CASSWLRSGPNNEQFF. CDR3 nucleotide sequence: TGTGCCAGCAGCTGGCTGAGGAGCGGGCCAAACAATGAGCAGTTCTTC.